This T cell receptor (beta chain) is drawn from a study of metastatic and nonmetastatic thyroid tumors. The wider study: Where malignant and benign thyroid patients were concerned, repertoires were compared across blood and tumor or nodule tissue. Whole-study findings and limits: The study reportedly found significantly higher TCR beta diversity in malignant thyroid tumors than benign nodules, in blood and tumor.

As for this clone: Its cognate antigen is unknown.

No patient received treatment before thyroid surgery. Original handling: Variation in CDR3 across clinicopathological groups served as the basis for constructing a distant-metastasis classifier in papillary thyroid cancer. TCRdb re-clonotyped the PCR reads via MiXCR. The V and J calls and clone size are TCRdb's, not the authors'. The sample records about 7,100 clones, 25% to 35% being singletons. Trimming at V came to 6 bases and at J to 5 bases, leaving 15 bases not matched to a gene. Germline assignment: CDR1 GTSNPN and CDR2 SVGIG (reference sequence). This CDR3 has 16 residues. The rearrangement links TRBV30 to TRBJ2-3; 9 positions match TRBD2. The sample was adjacent normal tissue. This sequence originates from a male donor with papillary thyroid cancer or a benign thyroid nodule (not recorded which). Some clones in this sample may be carry-over from other donors' samples. CDR3 amino acids: CACSFLREGRGDTQYF. The CDR3 DNA reads TGTGCCTGTTCGTTTCTGCGGGAGGGCCGGGGAGATACGCAGTATTTT.